Shown below are 18 T cell receptor beta chains from a single sample sequenced in a study of T cell responses to AZD1222 COVID-19 vaccine. Here immunoSEQ multiplex PCR was the method, and the copy in TCRdb shows in-frame clones only, minus some. The sample comprises around 130,000 clones, roughly 90% of which are singletons, and 4% to 4.5% rests with the top ten. The specimen was peripheral blood, collected 28 days after the second dose of the MenACWY control vaccine. The receptors originated from an adult who received the MenACWY meningococcal vaccine as a control.

This chain joins TRBV5-4 and TRBJ1-6; perhaps TRBD1 as D (6 bases). The CDR3 is 12 amino acids. V was pared by 4 bases and J by 7 bases, with 6 bases between. Germline loops: CDR1 SGHNT, CDR2 YYREEE (reference sequence). The CDR3 reads CASSDRNSPLHF. The DNA for the CDR3 is TGTGCCAGCAGCGACAGGAATTCACCCCTCCACTTT.

This rearrangement joins TRBV11-3 to TRBJ1-3, with a weak D call TRBD1 (6 bases). Germline V lookup: CDR1 SGHNT, CDR2 YENEEA. The germline V and J ends were trimmed by 3 bases and 0 bases, with 9 bases remaining between them. This CDR3 contains 15 residues. CDR3: CASSLDSYSGNTIYF. The CDR3 DNA reads as TGTGCCAGCAGCTTGGACAGTTACTCTGGAAACACCATATATTTT.

The chain is built from TRBV27 and TRBJ2-6; D unclear. V lost 1 base to trimming and J lost 3 bases, with 7 bases between them. CDR1 and CDR2 (germline): MNHEY, SMNVEV (reference sequence). CDR3 length: 15 amino acids. The CDR3 nucleotides read TGTGCCAGCAGTTTATTCTCCTTTGGGGCCAACGTCCTGACTTTC. It yields the protein CASSLFSFGANVLTF.

The chain recombines TRBV11-2 with TRBJ2-2, with D perhaps matching TRBD1 or TRBD2 (5 bases each). The CDR3 has 18 residues. Germline loops: CDR1 SGHAT, CDR2 FQNNGV. V was trimmed by 3 bases and J by 0 bases, leaving 17 bases between them. In DNA, the CDR3 is TGTGCCAGCAGCTTTTGGGGGTTTGGGGATACGAACACCGGGGAGCTGTTTTTT. This codes for CASSFWGFGDTNTGELFF. Using reference TRBV11-2 and TRBJ2-2 for the parts outside the CDR3, the full variable domain is EAGVAQSPRYKIIEKRQSVAFWCNPISGHATLYWYQQILGQGPKLLIQFQNNGVVDDSQLPKDRFSAERLKGVDSTLKIQPAKLEDSAVYLCASSFWGFGDTNTGELFFGEGSRLTVL.

This clone was picked up one time. V is TRBV2 and J is TRBJ1-4; TRBD1 might be the D (6 bases). The CDR3 extends over 16 amino acids. The ends were cut back, 1 base at V and 4 bases at J, with 13 bases in the middle. The germline V gene has CDR1 SNHLY and CDR2 FYNNEI. Here the CDR3 DNA reads TGTGCCAGCAGTGAAGGGGGGCGCATCGGTAATGAAAAACTGTTTTTT. Its translation is CASSEGGRIGNEKLFF.

The chain joins TRBV5-1 to TRBJ2-7; tentatively, D is TRBD2 (5 bases). The CDR3 has 13 amino acids. V lost 2 bases to trimming and J lost 0 bases, with 6 bases between them. Per germline, CDR1 SGHRS and CDR2 YFSETQ. CDR3 bases: TGCGCCAGCAGCTTCGAGGGCTCCTACGAGCAGTACGTC. This gives the protein CASSFEGSYEQYV.

The V call is TRBV27, the J call TRBJ2-4; no clear D. Trimming left V 4 bases short and J 0 bases short, with 4 bases between. CDR1 is MNHEY, CDR2 SMNVEV, per germline (reference sequence). The CDR3 sequence is 13 residues long. As DNA, the CDR3 is TGTGCCAGCAGTTCACTAGCCAAAAACATTCAGTACTTC. It yields the protein CASSSLAKNIQYF.

The chain uses TRBV2 and TRBJ2-2, with 9 bases fitting TRBD1. V trimming: 5 bases; J trimming: 2 bases; junction bases outside the gene matches: 3. CDR3 length equals 15 residues. Per the germline V gene, CDR1 is SNHLY and CDR2 is FYNNEI. The CDR3 DNA sequence: TGTGCCAGCAGTAGACAGGGGGTTAACACCGGGGAGCTGTTTTTT. Translation: CASSRQGVNTGELFF.

The chain links TRBV9 to TRBJ2-1, with D perhaps given as TRBD1 or TRBD2 (5 bases each). The CDR3 has 14 residues. Germline V gives CDR1 SGDLS, CDR2 YYNGEE. The V end lost 4 bases, the J end lost 4 bases, and 12 bases lay between the germline ends. CDR3 sequence (DNA): TGTGCCAGCAGCCCCACAGGAGGATACAATGAGCAGTTCTTC. Its protein is CASSPTGGYNEQFF.

The V call is TRBV20-1, the J call TRBJ1-1, with D unclear. Trimming pared 5 bases from V and 6 bases from J, leaving 10 bases between. The CDR3 is 11 residues long. Germline CDR1 reads DFQATT; CDR2 reads SNEGSKA (reference sequence). The CDR3 sequence is CSAHSTPEAFF. CDR3 DNA sequence: TGCAGTGCTCATTCAACACCTGAAGCTTTCTTT.

The chain combines TRBV19 with TRBJ1-3; weak D call: TRBD1 (5 bases). The CDR3 consists of 17 residues. CDR1 LNHDA and CDR2 SQIVND come from the germline V gene (reference sequence). The germline V and J ends were trimmed by 5 bases and 0 bases, with 17 bases remaining between them. The CDR3 here is CASSYFLRGSSGNTIYF. Written as DNA, the CDR3 is TGTGCCAGTAGTTACTTCCTCCGGGGCAGCTCTGGAAACACCATATATTTT.

The chain is built from TRBV28 and TRBJ2-5; no clear D. The CDR3 has 14 residues. Per the germline V gene, CDR1 is MDHEN and CDR2 is SYDVKM. V was shortened by 2 bases and J by 0 bases, with 7 bases between the two germline ends. CDR3 loop: CASSLPQYQETQYF. The CDR3 DNA is TGTGCCAGCAGTTTACCACAGTACCAAGAGACCCAGTACTTC.

The chain has TRBV5-6 and TRBJ2-5; 10 nucleotides align to TRBD2. Germline V gene lookup returns CDR1 SGHDT and CDR2 YYEEEE. V shed 0 bases and J 5 bases; nucleotides not matched to a gene: 7. This CDR3 is built from 16 residues. Here the CDR3 DNA reads TGTGCCAGCAGCTTGGTGGCTAGCGGGAGTTACGAGACCCAGTACTTC. The encoded protein is CASSLVASGSYETQYF.

This chain joins TRBV6-5 and TRBJ1-5; D not resolved. This CDR3 is 15 amino acids long. Germline V gene sequence: CDR1 MNHEY, CDR2 SVGAGI. Trimming cost V 2 bases and J 0 bases, with 8 bases left between them. The CDR3 DNA reads as TGTGCCAGCAGTTACGCTAGGTATAGCAATCAGCCCCAGCATTTT. Its protein is CASSYARYSNQPQHF.

The CDR3 nucleotides are TGTGCCAGCTCACCGAGAGCACTAGCGGGGACAGAGCAGTTCTTC. Translation gives CASSPRALAGTEQFF. The chain recombines TRBV18 with TRBJ2-1; 10 bases align to TRBD2. The junction had 9 bases not matched to a gene; V was cut back by 3 bases and J by 10 bases. The CDR3 totals 15 residues. Germline loops: CDR1 KGHSH, CDR2 LQKENI.

The V and J genes are TRBV18 and TRBJ2-7; possible D gene TRBD1, 5 bases. The CDR3 sequence is 12 residues long. The germline gives CDR1 KGHSH, CDR2 LQKENI. Between the trimmed V and J ends, which lost 5 bases and 3 bases, there was a span of 8 bases. The CDR3 protein is CASSIQGYEQYV. DNA of the CDR3: TGTGCCAGCTCAATTCAGGGCTACGAGCAGTACGTC.

The chain uses TRBV12-2 and TRBJ2-7. TRBV12-2 corresponds to a pseudogene. The CDR3 covers 13 residues. CDR3 loop: CASRSVGPYEQYV. The CDR3 region has the DNA TGTGCAAGTCGCTCGGTGGGACCCTACGAGCAGTACGTC.

CDR3 sequence reads: CASSLTGRYGYTF. The CDR3 DNA follows: TGTGCCAGCAGCTTAACAGGGAGGTATGGCTACACCTTC. V and J are TRBV7-9 and TRBJ1-2; D perhaps matches TRBD1 (6 bases). Between the trimmed V and J ends, which lost 2 bases and 5 bases, there was a span of 9 bases. Germline CDR1 reads SEHNR; CDR2 reads FQNEAQ (reference sequence). CDR3 length: 13 amino acids.